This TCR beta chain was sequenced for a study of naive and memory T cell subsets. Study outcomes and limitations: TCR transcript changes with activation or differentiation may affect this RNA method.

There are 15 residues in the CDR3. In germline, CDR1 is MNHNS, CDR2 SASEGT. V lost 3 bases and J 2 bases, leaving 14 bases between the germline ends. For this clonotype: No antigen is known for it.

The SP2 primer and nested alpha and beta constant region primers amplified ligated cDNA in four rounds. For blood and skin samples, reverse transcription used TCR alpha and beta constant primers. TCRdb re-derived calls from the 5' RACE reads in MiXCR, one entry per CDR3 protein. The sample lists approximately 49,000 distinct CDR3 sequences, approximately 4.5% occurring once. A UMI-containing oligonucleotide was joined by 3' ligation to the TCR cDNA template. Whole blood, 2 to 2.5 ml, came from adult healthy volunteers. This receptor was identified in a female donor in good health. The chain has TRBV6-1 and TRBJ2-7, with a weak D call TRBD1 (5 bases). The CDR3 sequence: CASSEEPDNAYEQYF. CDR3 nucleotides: TGTGCCAGCAGTGAGGAGCCGGACAACGCCTACGAGCAGTACTTC.